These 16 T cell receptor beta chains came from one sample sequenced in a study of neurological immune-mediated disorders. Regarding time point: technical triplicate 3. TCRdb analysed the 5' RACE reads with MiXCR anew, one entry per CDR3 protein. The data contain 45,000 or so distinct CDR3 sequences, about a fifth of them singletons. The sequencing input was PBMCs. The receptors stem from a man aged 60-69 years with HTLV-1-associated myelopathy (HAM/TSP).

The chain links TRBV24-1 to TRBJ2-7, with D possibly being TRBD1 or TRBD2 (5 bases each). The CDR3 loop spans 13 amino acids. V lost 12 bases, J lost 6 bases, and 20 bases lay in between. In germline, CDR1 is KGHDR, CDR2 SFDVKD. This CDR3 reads CAAGDGGSVEQYF. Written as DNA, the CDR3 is TGTGCCGCCGGCGATGGGGGATCGGTCGAGCAGTACTTC.

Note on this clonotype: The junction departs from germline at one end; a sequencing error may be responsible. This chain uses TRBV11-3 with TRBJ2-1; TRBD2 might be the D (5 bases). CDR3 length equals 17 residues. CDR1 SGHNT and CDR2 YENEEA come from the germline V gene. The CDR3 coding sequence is TGTGCCAGCAGCGCCCGGGATAACCACTGGGCATACAATGAGCAGATCTTC. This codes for CASSARDNHWAYNEQIF.

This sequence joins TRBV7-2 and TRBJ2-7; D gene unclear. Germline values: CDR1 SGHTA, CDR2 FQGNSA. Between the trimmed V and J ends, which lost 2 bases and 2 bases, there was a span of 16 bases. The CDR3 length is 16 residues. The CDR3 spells CASSLRPPRRTYEQYF. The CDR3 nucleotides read TGTGCCAGCAGCTTACGCCCTCCCAGGCGGACCTACGAGCAGTACTTC.

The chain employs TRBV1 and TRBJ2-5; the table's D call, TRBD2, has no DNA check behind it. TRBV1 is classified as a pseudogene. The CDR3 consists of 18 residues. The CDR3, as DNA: TGCACCAGCAGCCAAGAAGCCCCGGGACTAGCGGGTTTAGAGACCCAGTACTTC. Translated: CTSSQEAPGLAGLETQYF.

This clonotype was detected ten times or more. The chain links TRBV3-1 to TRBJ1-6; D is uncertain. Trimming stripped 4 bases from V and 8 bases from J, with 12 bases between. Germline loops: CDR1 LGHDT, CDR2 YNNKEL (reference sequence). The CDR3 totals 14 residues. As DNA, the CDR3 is TGTGCCAGCAGCCTTTCCCTTGGATATTCACCCCTCCACTTT. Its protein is CASSLSLGYSPLHF.

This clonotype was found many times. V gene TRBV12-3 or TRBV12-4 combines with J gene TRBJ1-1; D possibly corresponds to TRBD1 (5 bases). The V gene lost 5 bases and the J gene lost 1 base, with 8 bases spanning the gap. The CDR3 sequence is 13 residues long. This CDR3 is CASSATGNTEAFF. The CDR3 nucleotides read TGTGCCAGCAGTGCAACAGGGAACACTGAAGCTTTCTTT.

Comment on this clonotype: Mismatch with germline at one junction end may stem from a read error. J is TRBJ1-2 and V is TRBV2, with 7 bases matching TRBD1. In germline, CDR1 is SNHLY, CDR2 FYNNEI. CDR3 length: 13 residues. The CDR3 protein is CPSTSGQQYGYTF. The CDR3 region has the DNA TGTCCCAGCACGTCGGGACAGCAATATGGCTACACCTTC.

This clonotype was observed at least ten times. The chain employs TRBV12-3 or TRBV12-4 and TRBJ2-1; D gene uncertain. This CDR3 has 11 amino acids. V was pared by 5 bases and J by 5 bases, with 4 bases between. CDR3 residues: CASSPHNEQFF. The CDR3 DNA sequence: TGTGCCAGCAGTCCCCACAATGAGCAGTTCTTC.

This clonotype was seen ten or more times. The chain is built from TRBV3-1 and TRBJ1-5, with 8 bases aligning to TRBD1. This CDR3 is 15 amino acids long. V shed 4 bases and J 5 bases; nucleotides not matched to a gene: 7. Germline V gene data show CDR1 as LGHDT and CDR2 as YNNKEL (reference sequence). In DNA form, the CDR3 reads TGTGCCAGCAGCCCGATGGCAGGGGGCGATCAGCCCCAGCATTTT. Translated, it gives CASSPMAGGDQPQHF.

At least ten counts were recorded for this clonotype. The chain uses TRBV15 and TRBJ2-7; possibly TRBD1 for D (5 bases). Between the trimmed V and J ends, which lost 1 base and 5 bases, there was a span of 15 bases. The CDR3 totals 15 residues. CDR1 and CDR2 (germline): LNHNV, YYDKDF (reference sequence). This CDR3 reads CATSRVKQGSDEQYF. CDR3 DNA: TGTGCCACCAGCAGAGTCAAGCAGGGAAGCGACGAGCAGTACTTC.

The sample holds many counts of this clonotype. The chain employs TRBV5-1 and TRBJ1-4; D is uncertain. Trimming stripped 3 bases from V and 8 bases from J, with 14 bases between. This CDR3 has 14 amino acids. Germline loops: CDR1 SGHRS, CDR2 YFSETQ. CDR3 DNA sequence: TGCGCCAGCAGCTCTTCCGGCCACATAGAAAAACTGTTTTTT. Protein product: CASSSSGHIEKLFF.

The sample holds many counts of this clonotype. The CDR3 DNA reads TGCGCCAGCAGCTTGGAACTAGAGAGCTATGAGCAGTTCTTC. Translation: CASSLELESYEQFF. V is TRBV5-1 and J is TRBJ2-1; a weak D match, TRBD2 (5 bases). This CDR3 contains 14 residues. CDR1 and CDR2 from the germline V gene are SGHRS and YFSETQ. Deletions cut 0 bases from V and 8 bases from J, with 12 bases between.

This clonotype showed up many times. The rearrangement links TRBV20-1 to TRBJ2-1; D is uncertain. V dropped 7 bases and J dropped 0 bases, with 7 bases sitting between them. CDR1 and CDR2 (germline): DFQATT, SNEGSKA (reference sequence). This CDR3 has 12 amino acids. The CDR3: CSVESSYNEQFF. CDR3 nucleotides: TGCAGTGTAGAGAGCTCCTACAATGAGCAGTTCTTC.

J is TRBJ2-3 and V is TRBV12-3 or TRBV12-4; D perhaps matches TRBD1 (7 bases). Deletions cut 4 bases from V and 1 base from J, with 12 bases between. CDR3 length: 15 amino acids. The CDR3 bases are TGTGCCAGCAGTTCCGGCAGGGGGGGCACAGATACGCAGTATTTT. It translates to CASSSGRGGTDTQYF.

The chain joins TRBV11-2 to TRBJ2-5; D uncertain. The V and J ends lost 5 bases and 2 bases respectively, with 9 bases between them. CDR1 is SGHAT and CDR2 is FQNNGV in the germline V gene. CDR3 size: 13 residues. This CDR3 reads CASSTLRQETQYF. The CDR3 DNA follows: TGTGCCAGCAGCACCCTCAGACAAGAGACCCAGTACTTC. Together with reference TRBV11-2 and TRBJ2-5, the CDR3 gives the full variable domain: EAGVAQSPRYKIIEKRQSVAFWCNPISGHATLYWYQQILGQGPKLLIQFQNNGVVDDSQLPKDRFSAERLKGVDSTLKIQPAKLEDSAVYLCASSTLRQETQYFGPGTRLLVL.

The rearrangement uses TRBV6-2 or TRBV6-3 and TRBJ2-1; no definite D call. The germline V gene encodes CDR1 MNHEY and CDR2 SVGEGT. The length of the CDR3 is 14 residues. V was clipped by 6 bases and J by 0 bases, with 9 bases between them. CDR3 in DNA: TGTGCCAGCAGGCCTCGGAGCTCCTACAATGAGCAGTTCTTC. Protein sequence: CASRPRSSYNEQFF.